This T cell receptor beta chain emerged from a study of control samples from healthy donors and cancer patients. Clones were sequenced by immunoSEQ multiplex PCR, and TCRdb holds only the in-frame ones, with some missing. The table records approximately 140,000 clones, more than 85% of them present only once. CDR1 and CDR2 (germline): LNHNV, YYDKDF (reference sequence). The V end was cut by 5 bases, the J end by 3 bases, with 17 bases between. The length of the CDR3 is 16 residues. The chain links TRBV15 to TRBJ1-5; possibly TRBD1 for D (5 bases). This receptor was taken from a woman in her twenties or thirties in good health. Sequencing was carried out using blood. The CDR3, as DNA: TGTGCCACCAGCGATTCCAGGGTCTTAGTCAATCAGCCCCAGCATTTT. Its protein is CATSDSRVLVNQPQHF.